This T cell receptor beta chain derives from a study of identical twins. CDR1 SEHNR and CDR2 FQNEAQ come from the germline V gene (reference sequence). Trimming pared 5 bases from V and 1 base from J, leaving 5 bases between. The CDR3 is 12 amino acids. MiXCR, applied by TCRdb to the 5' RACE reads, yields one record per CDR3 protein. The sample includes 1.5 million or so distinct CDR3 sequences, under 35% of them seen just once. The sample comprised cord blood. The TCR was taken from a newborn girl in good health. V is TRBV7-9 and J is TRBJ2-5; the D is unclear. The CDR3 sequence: CASSIVQETQYF. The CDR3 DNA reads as TGTGCCAGCAGCATAGTCCAAGAGACCCAGTACTTC.